The next 3 T cell receptor beta chains were all read from a single sample in a study of blood T cell repertoires in COVID-19. Using immunoSEQ multiplex PCR, the repertoire was profiled, and TCRdb retains in-frame clones only, with some absent. This table holds hundreds of thousands of clones, around 91% found once. What was sequenced was PBMCs or T cells enriched from blood (not recorded which). These receptors were collected from a young man who had been exposed to COVID-19.

This clone appeared once. The chain joins TRBV27 to TRBJ1-1; D may be TRBD1 (6 bases). V lost 0 bases to trimming and J lost 4 bases, with 21 bases between them. CDR1 is MNHEY and CDR2 is SMNVEV in the germline V gene (reference sequence). The CDR3 is made up of 18 amino acids. CDR3 sequence reads: CASSLSSFYKGVSTEAFF. The CDR3 nucleotides are TGTGCCAGCAGTTTATCGAGCTTTTACAAGGGGGTTAGCACTGAAGCTTTCTTT.

V and J are TRBV5-1 and TRBJ2-3, with 7 bases that match TRBD2. The ends lost 1 base at V and 0 bases at J; junction bases unmatched: 5. The CDR3 is 16 amino acids. Germline V gene sequence: CDR1 SGHRS, CDR2 YFSETQ. The CDR3 sequence is CASSLNTGGSTDTQYF. The DNA for the CDR3 is TGCGCCAGCAGCTTGAATACGGGGGGTAGCACAGATACGCAGTATTTT.

The chain is built from TRBV3-1 (or the pseudogene TRBV3-2) and TRBJ2-1; TRBD2 matches at 9 bases. CDR1 LGHDT and CDR2 YNNKEL come from the germline V gene (reference sequence). CDR3 length equals 15 residues. Trimming took 4 bases from V and 5 from J; bases not matched to a gene: 6. Written as DNA, the CDR3 is TGTGCCAGCAGCCGCATTAGACTAGCGGACAATGAGCAGTTCTTC. The encoded protein is CASSRIRLADNEQFF.